One and the same sample provided the 25 T cell receptor beta chains below, sequenced in a study of blood T cell repertoires in COVID-19. Clones were sequenced by immunoSEQ multiplex PCR, and TCRdb holds only the in-frame ones, with some missing. The data contain more than 200,000 clones, around four fifths of them singletons. Sequenced: peripheral blood. Receptors originate from a man aged 55 to 70 with acute or convalescent COVID-19.

This clone has only one observation. V gene TRBV6-5 combines with J gene TRBJ1-2; 10 nucleotides line up with TRBD1. The ends lost 6 bases at V and 6 bases at J; junction bases unmatched: 4. The CDR3 length is 13 residues. Looked up from germline, CDR1 is MNHEY and CDR2 is SVGAGI. This CDR3 reads CASSPGQGNGYTF. The CDR3 nucleotides are TGTGCCAGCAGCCCGGGACAGGGGAATGGCTACACCTTC.

This clone was seen a few times. The CDR3 protein is CASSEAGPGGRVYGYTF. CDR3 DNA sequence: TGTGCCAGCAGTGAAGCAGGCCCGGGGGGCAGGGTCTATGGCTACACCTTC. The rearrangement joins TRBV6-1 to TRBJ1-2; the D gene is possibly TRBD1 (6 bases). V lost 0 bases and J 4 bases, leaving 18 bases between the germline ends. CDR1 and CDR2 from the germline V gene are MNHNS and SASEGT. This CDR3 spans 17 amino acids.

This chain uses TRBV6-1 with TRBJ2-3; no clear D gene. V was pared by 2 bases and J by 5 bases, with 11 bases between. The CDR3 length is 14 residues. Germline loops: CDR1 MNHNS, CDR2 SASEGT. CDR3 amino acids: CASSEMVGVDTQYF. As DNA, the CDR3 is TGTGCCAGCAGTGAAATGGTTGGAGTAGATACGCAGTATTTT.

This sequence joins TRBV6-5 and TRBJ2-7, with 8 positions matching TRBD1. This CDR3 is 15 amino acids long. After removal of 1 base from V and 5 bases from J, the junction contained 7 bases not matched to a gene. Germline loops: CDR1 MNHEY, CDR2 SVGAGI. CDR3 nucleotides: TGTGCCAGCAGTTACTTGAGACAGGGGAGGAACGAGCAGTACTTC. Protein sequence: CASSYLRQGRNEQYF.

This clone was observed a single time. The chain carries TRBV2 and TRBJ1-1; weak D call: TRBD1 (6 bases). The CDR3 covers 13 residues. CDR1 and CDR2 (germline): SNHLY, FYNNEI. The V end lost 4 bases, the J end lost 0 bases, and 6 bases lay between the germline ends. CDR3: CASSGDMNTEAFF. CDR3 DNA: TGTGCCAGCAGTGGGGACATGAACACTGAAGCTTTCTTT. Drawing the rest from reference TRBV2 and TRBJ1-1, the complete variable domain is EPEVTQTPSHQVTQMGQEVILRCVPISNHLYFYWYRQILGQKVEFLVSFYNNEISEKSEIFDDQFSVERPDGSNFTLKIRSTKLEDSAMYFCASSGDMNTEAFFGQGTRLTVV.

Turning to this clone: The same CDR3 can be traced to other DNA sequences in this sample. This rearrangement joins TRBV28 to TRBJ1-3; D perhaps matches TRBD1 (6 bases). Germline CDR1 and CDR2: MDHEN and SYDVKM. This CDR3 comprises 14 residues. V was trimmed by 3 bases and J by 1 base, leaving 7 bases between them. CDR3: CASSFRGSGNTIYF. The DNA of the CDR3 is TGTGCCAGCAGTTTCAGGGGTTCTGGAAACACCATATATTTT. Based on the CDR3 plus reference TRBV28 and TRBJ1-3, the full variable domain is DVKVTQSSRYLVKRTGEKVFLECVQDMDHENMFWYRQDPGLGLRLIYFSYDVKMKEKGDIPEGYSVSREKKERFSLILESASTNQTSMYLCASSFRGSGNTIYFGEGSWLTVV.

This sequence joins TRBV9 and TRBJ1-5; D gene ambiguous. Germline CDR1 reads SGDLS; CDR2 reads YYNGEE. This CDR3 spans 16 amino acids. The ends were cut back, 2 bases at V and 3 bases at J, with 15 bases in the middle. CDR3 nucleotide sequence: TGTGCCAGCAGCGTTAGTAGCGACACTTCCAATCAGCCCCAGCATTTT. It yields the protein CASSVSSDTSNQPQHF.

The chain links TRBV18 to TRBJ1-1; D call uncertain. Germline CDR1 and CDR2: KGHSH and LQKENI. Trimming removed 0 bases from V and 1 base from J, with 6 bases in between. The CDR3 length is 14 residues. The CDR3 spells CASSPPHGNTEAFF. The CDR3 coding sequence is TGTGCCAGCTCACCACCGCACGGGAACACTGAAGCTTTCTTT.

This sequence joins TRBV5-4 and TRBJ2-2; D unresolved. Germline V gene data show CDR1 as SGHNT and CDR2 as YYREEE (reference sequence). The V end lost 0 bases, the J end lost 0 bases, and 3 bases lay between the germline ends. The CDR3 contains 14 residues. CDR3 loop: CASSLATNTGELFF. The DNA of the CDR3 is TGTGCCAGCAGCTTGGCAACGAACACCGGGGAGCTGTTTTTT.

The rearrangement joins TRBV9 to TRBJ2-3; 9 positions agree with TRBD1. Per germline, CDR1 SGDLS and CDR2 YYNGEE. Trimming cost V 4 bases and J 2 bases; bases outside gene matches: 8. This CDR3 has 16 amino acids. The CDR3 nucleotides are TGTGCCAGCAGCTCAGGGACAGGGCAACCCACAGATACGCAGTATTTT. Protein product: CASSSGTGQPTDTQYF.

Concerning this clone itself: At one boundary the junction diverges from the germline segment, which might be a read error. The CDR3 sequence: CASSVGVAF. CDR3 DNA sequence: TGTGCCAGCAGCGTAGGTGTCGCCTTC. The chain couples TRBV9 to TRBJ1-2; D not certain. Germline V CDR1 and CDR2: SGDLS, YYNGEE. This CDR3 is 9 amino acids long.

The V call is TRBV5-1, the J call TRBJ2-6; D remains ambiguous. This CDR3 contains 14 residues. Per germline, CDR1 SGHRS and CDR2 YFSETQ. V was cut by 5 bases and J by 2 bases, with 8 bases left in between. This chain's CDR3 is CASSVGAGANVLTF. The DNA for the CDR3 is TGCGCCAGCAGTGTGGGCGCTGGGGCCAACGTCCTGACTTTC. Full variable domain (missing parts from reference TRBV5-1 and TRBJ2-6): KAGVTQTPRYLIKTRGQQVTLSCSPISGHRSVSWYQQTPGQGLQFLFEYFSETQRNKGNFPGRFSGRQFSNSRSEMNVSTLELGDSALYLCASSVGAGANVLTFGAGSRLTVL.

The V call is TRBV11-3, the J call TRBJ2-2; tentatively, D is TRBD1 (5 bases). Germline V lookup: CDR1 SGHNT, CDR2 YENEEA. V shed 3 bases and J shed 1 base, with 9 bases lying between them. This CDR3 has 15 amino acids. The CDR3 sequence is CASSLGQVNTGELFF. The CDR3 nucleotides read TGTGCCAGCAGCTTGGGGCAGGTGAACACCGGGGAGCTGTTTTTT.

This clone was found a few times. The V and J genes are TRBV7-9 and TRBJ2-2; a possible D gene is TRBD2 (6 bases). The CDR3 totals 16 residues. V was clipped by 0 bases and J by 6 bases, with 14 bases between them. Germline V lookup: CDR1 SEHNR, CDR2 FQNEAQ (reference sequence). CDR3 amino acids: CASSLAGAGLSGELFF. In DNA form, the CDR3 reads TGTGCCAGCAGCTTAGCGGGCGCGGGGTTGTCCGGGGAGCTGTTTTTT.

The chain recombines TRBV28 with TRBJ2-2; possibly TRBD2 for D (5 bases). The CDR3 length is 16 residues. Trimming cost V 2 bases and J 9 bases, with 19 bases left between them. CDR1 is MDHEN and CDR2 is SYDVKM in the germline V gene. The CDR3 coding sequence is TGTGCCAGCAGTTTACTGGGGAGCGGTGGGTCCAGGGAGCTGTTTTTT. This codes for CASSLLGSGGSRELFF.

The chain couples TRBV5-1 to TRBJ2-1; TRBD1 aligns across 7 bases. CDR1 SGHRS and CDR2 YFSETQ come from the germline V gene. The CDR3 length is 15 residues. V lost 4 bases and J lost 0; bases outside the gene matches: 4. The CDR3 protein is CASSVGQPSYNEQFF. The CDR3 DNA reads TGCGCCAGCAGCGTGGGACAGCCCTCCTACAATGAGCAGTTCTTC.

The chain recombines TRBV18 with TRBJ1-5, with 8 bases aligning to TRBD1. V lost 4 bases and J lost 2; bases outside the gene matches: 1. CDR1 and CDR2 from the germline V gene are KGHSH and LQKENI. The CDR3 contains 14 residues. The CDR3 bases are TGTGCCAGCTCACAGGGACAGGGCAATCAGCCCCAGCATTTT. Translation gives CASSQGQGNQPQHF. Drawing the rest from reference TRBV18 and TRBJ1-5, the complete variable domain is NAGVMQNPRHLVRRRGQEARLRCSPMKGHSHVYWYRQLPEEGLKFMVYLQKENIIDESGMPKERFSAEFPKEGPSILRIQQVVRGDSAAYFCASSQGQGNQPQHFGDGTRLSIL.

The chain has TRBV2 and TRBJ2-5, with 8 bases lining up with TRBD2. The V gene end was trimmed by 4 bases and the J gene end by 7 bases; junction bases not matched to a gene: 11. This CDR3 is 15 amino acids long. Germline CDR1 and CDR2: SNHLY and FYNNEI. The CDR3 reads CASSGGKGTRGTQYF. For the CDR3, the DNA is TGTGCCAGCAGTGGAGGGAAAGGGACTAGAGGGACCCAGTACTTC.

This clone was counted between two and nine times. This chain links TRBV7-9 with TRBJ1-1; D unclear. This CDR3 region has 17 residues. Trimming cost V 2 bases and J 1 base, with 17 bases left between them. The germline gives CDR1 SEHNR, CDR2 FQNEAQ (reference sequence). CDR3 in amino acids: CASSLILGGQRNTEAFF. CDR3 sequence (DNA): TGTGCCAGCAGCTTAATCTTAGGAGGGCAGAGGAACACTGAAGCTTTCTTT.

J is TRBJ1-2 and V is TRBV29-1, with a tentative D call TRBD1 (6 bases). Trimming removed 6 bases from V and 0 bases from J, with 14 bases in between. The V gene's germline CDR1 is SQVTM and CDR2 ANQGSEA. The CDR3 consists of 14 residues. The CDR3 coding sequence is TGCAGCGTGGCACAGGGCCCAGCTAACTATGGCTACACCTTC. Encoded protein: CSVAQGPANYGYTF. The complete variable domain, with remaining parts taken from reference TRBV29-1 and TRBJ1-2, reads SAVISQKPSRDICQRGTSLTIQCQVDSQVTMMFWYRQQPGQSLTLIATANQGSEATYESGFVIDKFPISRPNLTFSTLTVSNMSPEDSSIYLCSVAQGPANYGYTFGSGTRLTVV.

The gene calls are TRBV10-3 and TRBJ2-7, with TRBD1 as a possible D gene (5 bases). Per the germline V gene, CDR1 is ENHRY and CDR2 is SYGVKD. The CDR3 has 14 amino acids. Trimming cost V 0 bases and J 4 bases, with 10 bases left between them. The CDR3: CAISESTARYEQYF. The DNA of the CDR3 is TGTGCCATCAGTGAGTCGACAGCTCGGTACGAGCAGTACTTC.

CDR3 in DNA: TGTGCCAGCAGCCCGTCGGGGGGCTCCTACGAGCAGTACTTC. Its protein is CASSPSGGSYEQYF. The chain couples TRBV7-2 to TRBJ2-7; 7 bases line up with TRBD2. V was pared by 5 bases and J by 0 bases, with 4 bases of the junction left unmatched. Germline V gene lookup returns CDR1 SGHTA and CDR2 FQGNSA. The CDR3 runs to 14 residues.

The CDR3 coding sequence is TGTGCCAGCAGCACGGGACAGGGGCGGTACGAGCAGTACTTC. The encoded protein is CASSTGQGRYEQYF. The rearrangement uses TRBV7-8 and TRBJ2-7; 10 nucleotides line up with TRBD1. V was pared by 5 bases and J by 4 bases, with 5 bases of the junction left unmatched. CDR1 is SGHVS and CDR2 is FQNEAQ in the germline V gene. The CDR3 has 14 amino acids.

The chain carries TRBV6-4 and TRBJ2-1; D perhaps matches TRBD2 (7 bases). Germline CDR1 is MRHNA and CDR2 is SNTAGT. Trimming removed 6 bases at V and 0 bases at J, with 27 bases between. The CDR3 has 20 amino acids. This CDR3 reads CASSPLGGVWKKHSYNEQFF. DNA for the CDR3: TGTGCCAGCAGCCCCTTAGGGGGGGTATGGAAGAAACACTCCTACAATGAGCAGTTCTTC.

This clone has only a few counts. The chain couples TRBV19 to TRBJ1-5, with D possibly TRBD1 on 5 matching bases. Germline-derived CDR1 and CDR2 are LNHDA and SQIVND (reference sequence). V lost 10 bases, J lost 2 bases, and 15 bases lay in between. There are 14 residues in the CDR3. This CDR3 reads CATEWGEGNQPQHF. The CDR3 DNA is TGTGCCACCGAATGGGGCGAGGGCAATCAGCCCCAGCATTTT.